A single sample is the source of the 32 T cell receptor beta chains below, sequenced in a study of vaccination and CD4 T cells after COVID-19. Treatment: 10-day PBMC culture with coronavirus spike peptide pools or control peptides (ViraFEST assay). These receptors lack a known antigen. Sequenced with the Oncomine TCR Beta short-read assay was DNA taken from cultured CD4+ T cells. MiXCR was run by TCRdb on the PCR reads, yielding one entry per CDR3 protein. The sample includes roughly 20,000 distinct CDR3 sequences, under 65% of them seen just once. Specimen: CD4+ T cells from blood, cultured in vitro. These receptors were taken from a human donor who had recovered from COVID-19.

As for this clonotype: The junction does not match germline at one end; this may be a read error. The genes are TRBV7-2 and TRBJ2-7, with 7 bases that match TRBD1. The CDR3 extends over 12 amino acids. Germline assignment: CDR1 SGHTA and CDR2 FQGNSA. CDR3 DNA: TGTGCCAGCAGCGCTACAGGGGTCGAGCAGTATTTC. Translation gives CASSATGVEQYF.

The genes are TRBV6-2 or TRBV6-3 and TRBJ1-2; D is possibly TRBD1 (6 bases). Germline assignment: CDR1 MNHEY and CDR2 SVGEGT. Trimming shortened V by 7 bases and J by 7 bases, and 28 bases separated the two germline ends. The length of the CDR3 is 17 residues. The CDR3 nucleotides read TGTGCCAGCACTAACCTTCGTCCACCGGCCCCGGGGGCTGGCTACACCTTC. Amino acids: CASTNLRPPAPGAGYTF.

This sequence joins TRBV11-2 and TRBJ2-7, with D tentatively TRBD2 (6 bases). V was clipped by 4 bases and J by 1 base, with 14 bases between them. The germline V gene encodes CDR1 SGHAT and CDR2 FQNNGV. This CDR3 spans 15 amino acids. The CDR3 nucleotides read TGTGCCAGCAGCTCCTATAAGACTAGTTCCTACGAGCAGTACTTC. Protein sequence: CASSSYKTSSYEQYF.

The rearrangement uses TRBV12-3 or TRBV12-4 and TRBJ2-3; TRBD2 matches 9 bases. The CDR3 extends over 18 amino acids. J was trimmed by 0 bases and V by 3 bases; bases with no gene match: 10. CDR3 sequence (DNA): TGTGCCAGCAGTTTTAGGGATCCACTAGCGGGTAGCACAGATACGCAGTATTTT. Its protein is CASSFRDPLAGSTDTQYF.

The chain carries TRBV20-1 and TRBJ2-7; 13 positions match TRBD2. The junction had 14 bases not matched to a gene; V was cut back by 5 bases and J by 4 bases. Germline CDR1 is DFQATT and CDR2 is SNEGSKA (reference sequence). This CDR3 is 17 amino acids long. DNA for the CDR3: TGCAGTGCTTCCCAAGGGGGACTAGCGGGGTCTGGGTACGAGCAGTACTTC. This sequence encodes CSASQGGLAGSGYEQYF.

The V call is TRBV5-1, the J call TRBJ2-3, with 9 positions matching TRBD1. Germline V gene lookup returns CDR1 SGHRS and CDR2 YFSETQ. The CDR3 runs 15 residues. Trimming removed 3 bases from V and 5 bases from J; junction bases left unmatched: 7. CDR3 in amino acids: CASSWDRVIGDTQYF. The CDR3 DNA is TGCGCCAGCAGCTGGGACAGGGTGATTGGAGATACGCAGTATTTT.

This chain connects TRBV20-1 to TRBJ1-2, with D perhaps matching TRBD1 (5 bases). V lost 0 bases, J lost 0 bases, and 8 bases lay in between. The CDR3 consists of 14 residues. From germline, CDR1 is DFQATT and CDR2 SNEGSKA (reference sequence). This chain's CDR3 is CSARDTGANYGYTF. In DNA form, the CDR3 reads TGCAGTGCTAGAGATACGGGGGCTAACTATGGCTACACCTTC.

The chain carries TRBV5-5 and TRBJ1-2, with 9 bases identical to TRBD1. Trimming removed 5 bases from V and 1 base from J; junction bases left unmatched: 9. Germline V lookup: CDR1 SGHKS, CDR2 YYEKEE (reference sequence). The CDR3 is 16 amino acids. Written as DNA, the CDR3 is TGTGCCAGCAGTTTAATACAGGGGGCAATTAACTATGGCTACACCTTC. Its protein is CASSLIQGAINYGYTF.

This sequence joins TRBV24-1 and TRBJ2-1; TRBD1 aligns across 9 bases. With 7 bases clipped from V and 6 bases from J, the junction kept 6 bases outside the gene matches. This CDR3 spans 14 amino acids. Per germline, CDR1 KGHDR and CDR2 SFDVKD. The CDR3 is CATRGQGSLNEQFF. The CDR3 DNA sequence: TGTGCCACCAGGGGACAGGGTAGCCTCAATGAGCAGTTCTTC.

This rearrangement joins TRBV12-3 or TRBV12-4 to TRBJ1-5, with 7 bases matching TRBD1. The CDR3 is 15 residues long. V lost 3 bases, J lost 4 bases, and 6 bases stayed unmatched. The CDR3 DNA is TGTGCCAGCAGTTTTTCGACAGGGCTTAATCAGCCCCAGCATTTT. The encoded protein is CASSFSTGLNQPQHF.

The sample holds a few counts of this clonotype. The chain couples TRBV2 to TRBJ1-5; a possible D gene is TRBD1 (5 bases). The CDR3 contains 15 residues. Trimming shortened V by 4 bases and J by 4 bases, and 14 bases separated the two germline ends. Looked up from germline, CDR1 is SNHLY and CDR2 is FYNNEI. CDR3: CASSVQGLHNQPQHF. Written as DNA, the CDR3 is TGTGCCAGCAGTGTCCAGGGCCTCCATAATCAGCCCCAGCATTTT. Looking up the rest from reference TRBV2 and TRBJ1-5 gives the full variable domain: EPEVTQTPSHQVTQMGQEVILRCVPISNHLYFYWYRQILGQKVEFLVSFYNNEISEKSEIFDDQFSVERPDGSNFTLKIRSTKLEDSAMYFCASSVQGLHNQPQHFGDGTRLSIL.

The chain recombines TRBV7-9 with TRBJ2-3; maybe TRBD2 (6 bases). In germline, CDR1 is SEHNR, CDR2 FQNEAQ (reference sequence). CDR3 size: 15 residues. Deletions cut 3 bases from V and 2 bases from J, with 12 bases between. As DNA, the CDR3 is TGTGCCAGCAGCTTGAGGGCGGGGCTCACAGATACGCAGTATTTT. Translating it yields CASSLRAGLTDTQYF.

This chain uses TRBV18 with TRBJ2-1; 10 bases agree with TRBD1. J lost 9 bases, V lost 3 bases, and 8 bases had no gene match. CDR1 and CDR2 (germline): KGHSH, LQKENI. CDR3 length: 15 residues. The CDR3 bases are TGTGCCAGCTCACCCGTGACAGGGGGCTATAGTGAGCAGTTCTTC. It encodes CASSPVTGGYSEQFF.

The gene calls are TRBV7-2 and TRBJ2-1; TRBD1 aligns across 9 bases. The germline gives CDR1 SGHTA, CDR2 FQGNSA. This CDR3 has 16 amino acids. V trimming: 5 bases; J trimming: 4 bases; junction bases outside the gene matches: 9. The CDR3 DNA is TGTGCCAGCAGCCAAGGCCTGGGACAGGGTTACAATGAGCAGTTCTTC. Translated, it gives CASSQGLGQGYNEQFF.

The CDR3 DNA reads TGTGCCAGCAGCTTTTCCCGCCCAGATACGCAGTATTTT. It codes for CASSFSRPDTQYF. This chain joins TRBV7-3 and TRBJ2-3; D not resolved. The CDR3 runs to 13 residues. Germline V gene data show CDR1 as SGHTA and CDR2 as FQGTGA. Trimming pared 3 bases from V and 4 bases from J, leaving 8 bases between.

In this sample, this clonotype turned up a few times. The V call is TRBV19, the J call TRBJ2-6, with TRBD1 identical over 9 bases. Germline V gene sequence: CDR1 LNHDA, CDR2 SQIVND (reference sequence). The CDR3 is made up of 15 amino acids. V shed 10 bases and J 6 bases; nucleotides not matched to a gene: 10. In nucleotides, the CDR3 is TGTGCCACGACGGGACAGGGAGCTTCGGCCAACGTCCTGACTTTC. This codes for CATTGQGASANVLTF.

Only a few counts were recorded for this clonotype. The chain carries TRBV7-6 and TRBJ2-1; 13 bases line up with TRBD2. The germline V gene encodes CDR1 SGHVS and CDR2 FNYEAQ. CDR3 length: 18 residues. V lost 0 bases, J lost 7 bases, and 9 bases stayed unmatched. CDR3 nucleotide sequence: TGTGCCAGCAGCTTAGCGCGGGGACTAGCGGGATACGCTAATGAGCAGTTCTTC. This encodes CASSLARGLAGYANEQFF.

The chain joins TRBV28 to TRBJ1-5, with D possibly being TRBD1 (6 bases). The CDR3 runs to 18 residues. The germline gives CDR1 MDHEN, CDR2 SYDVKM. The V end lost 3 bases, the J end lost 1 base, and 19 bases lay between the germline ends. CDR3 protein: CASSFLGPTGLSNQPQHF. The CDR3 DNA is TGTGCCAGCAGTTTTCTTGGCCCAACAGGGTTAAGCAATCAGCCCCAGCATTTT.

The chain employs TRBV11-2 and TRBJ2-3; unclear D gene. From germline, CDR1 is SGHAT and CDR2 FQNNGV. The CDR3 is made up of 12 amino acids. The germline V and J ends were trimmed by 4 bases and 6 bases, with 8 bases remaining between them. The CDR3 sequence is CASSSRSDTQYF. The CDR3 DNA is TGTGCCAGCAGCTCAAGGTCGGATACGCAGTATTTT. The complete variable domain, with remaining parts taken from reference TRBV11-2 and TRBJ2-3, reads EAGVAQSPRYKIIEKRQSVAFWCNPISGHATLYWYQQILGQGPKLLIQFQNNGVVDDSQLPKDRFSAERLKGVDSTLKIQPAKLEDSAVYLCASSSRSDTQYFGPGTRLTVL.

V is TRBV5-3 and J is TRBJ2-7; 9 bases are shared with TRBD2. TRBV5-3 carries the ORF label, with uncertain function. The CDR3 extends over 16 amino acids. With V trimmed by 4 bases and J by 3 bases, 11 bases remained unmatched. The CDR3 is CARSRGLAILLYEQYF. For the CDR3, the DNA is TGTGCCAGAAGCAGGGGACTAGCTATCCTCCTCTACGAGCAGTACTTC.

The chain is built from TRBV12-3 or TRBV12-4 and TRBJ2-6; possible D gene TRBD1, 6 bases. The CDR3 runs 16 residues. The ends were cut back, 6 bases at V and 0 bases at J, with 12 bases in the middle. The CDR3 region is CASSLTRGSGANVLTF. The CDR3 DNA sequence: TGTGCCAGCAGCCTCACCAGGGGCTCTGGGGCCAACGTCCTGACTTTC.

J is TRBJ2-1 and V is TRBV12-3 or TRBV12-4; 8 nucleotides align to TRBD1. CDR3 size: 14 residues. V shed 6 bases and J 7 bases; nucleotides not matched to a gene: 8. The CDR3 region is CASSFRDRPNEQFF. The CDR3 DNA reads TGTGCCAGCAGCTTCCGGGACAGGCCTAATGAGCAGTTCTTC.

This clonotype was observed a few times. The rearrangement joins TRBV15 to TRBJ1-2; D is ambiguous. V lost 0 bases and J 0 bases, leaving 8 bases between the germline ends. The V gene's germline CDR1 is LNHNV and CDR2 YYDKDF (reference sequence). The CDR3 loop spans 15 amino acids. CDR3 sequence (DNA): TGTGCCACCAGCAGAGATTTCGGGTCTAACTATGGCTACACCTTC. Translated, it gives CATSRDFGSNYGYTF.

V usage is TRBV21-1 and J usage is TRBJ2-7; no check of the table's D call, TRBD1, against the DNA was made. TRBV21-1 is given as a pseudogene. This CDR3 is 15 amino acids long. The CDR3 nucleotides are TGTGCCAGCAGCCCCCGGGACAGGGCCCCCTACGAGCAGTACTTC. Translating gives CASSPRDRAPYEQYF.

This sequence joins TRBV20-1 and TRBJ1-5, with TRBD1 matching over 9 bases. Trimming removed 6 bases from V and 2 bases from J; junction bases left unmatched: 11. The CDR3 totals 16 residues. CDR1 is DFQATT and CDR2 is SNEGSKA in the germline V gene (reference sequence). For the CDR3, the DNA is TGCAGTGCAGTCCCGGGACAGGGTTGGGGCAATCAGCCCCAGCATTTT. Its translation: CSAVPGQGWGNQPQHF.

The chain recombines TRBV19 with TRBJ2-2; D is perhaps TRBD1 (6 bases). V was pared by 7 bases and J by 4 bases, with 16 bases between. Germline V CDR1 and CDR2: LNHDA, SQIVND (reference sequence). The CDR3 has 15 amino acids. In nucleotides, the CDR3 is TGTGCCAGTAAGACAATCCAGGGGACCACCGGGGAGCTGTTTTTT. Translating it yields CASKTIQGTTGELFF.

This clonotype came up once. The genes are TRBV5-1 and TRBJ2-7; 9 bases map to TRBD2. The CDR3 is 15 residues long. CDR1 and CDR2 (germline): SGHRS, YFSETQ. The V and J ends lost 0 bases and 4 bases, in that order; junction bases with no gene match: 5. The CDR3 spells CASSLGRGGSYEQYF. The CDR3 DNA reads as TGCGCCAGCAGCTTGGGGCGGGGGGGGAGTTACGAGCAGTACTTC.

This clonotype was picked up a small number of times. V gene TRBV19 combines with J gene TRBJ1-5, with TRBD1 identical over 7 bases. Trimming at V came to 5 bases and at J to 4 bases, leaving 8 bases not matched to a gene. The CDR3 runs 15 residues. Germline-derived CDR1 and CDR2 are LNHDA and SQIVND (reference sequence). The CDR3 DNA reads TGTGCCAGTAGTCACGCGGACAGGTTAAATCAGCCCCAGCATTTT. Protein product: CASSHADRLNQPQHF.

The chain recombines TRBV6-1 with TRBJ2-1, with D tentatively TRBD2 (6 bases). This CDR3 spans 16 amino acids. Looked up from germline, CDR1 is MNHNS and CDR2 is SASEGT. Deletions cut 5 bases from V and 9 bases from J, with 23 bases between. The CDR3 sequence is CASSPTVTRKSSEQFF. The CDR3 DNA sequence: TGTGCCAGCAGTCCTACGGTGACTAGGAAGTCCAGTGAGCAGTTCTTC.

The V gene is TRBV7-2, the J gene TRBJ2-1; 8 nucleotides align to TRBD1. CDR3 length: 14 residues. Germline CDR1 and CDR2: SGHTA and FQGNSA. J was trimmed by 7 bases and V by 5 bases; bases with no gene match: 7. CDR3 DNA: TGTGCCAGCAGCACCCCGGGACAGGCGAATGAGCAGTTCTTC. Its protein product is CASSTPGQANEQFF.

The chain joins TRBV19 to TRBJ1-1; tentatively, D is TRBD1 (6 bases). The germline V and J ends were trimmed by 5 bases and 0 bases, with 16 bases remaining between them. The CDR3 has 16 residues. The germline CDR1 and CDR2 sequences are LNHDA and SQIVND (reference sequence). The CDR3 loop is CASSPRRGGMNTEAFF. CDR3 bases: TGTGCCAGTAGTCCCCGGCGAGGGGGAATGAACACTGAAGCTTTCTTT.

This clonotype was seen more than once but under ten times. The CDR3 DNA is TGCAGTGCTGAGGGGGAGGCTGAAGCTTTCTTT. Its translation: CSAEGEAEAFF. The chain carries TRBV20-1 and TRBJ1-1; tentatively, D is TRBD1 (6 bases). The V and J ends lost 5 bases and 6 bases respectively, with 10 bases between them. CDR1 is DFQATT and CDR2 is SNEGSKA in the germline V gene (reference sequence). CDR3 length: 11 residues.